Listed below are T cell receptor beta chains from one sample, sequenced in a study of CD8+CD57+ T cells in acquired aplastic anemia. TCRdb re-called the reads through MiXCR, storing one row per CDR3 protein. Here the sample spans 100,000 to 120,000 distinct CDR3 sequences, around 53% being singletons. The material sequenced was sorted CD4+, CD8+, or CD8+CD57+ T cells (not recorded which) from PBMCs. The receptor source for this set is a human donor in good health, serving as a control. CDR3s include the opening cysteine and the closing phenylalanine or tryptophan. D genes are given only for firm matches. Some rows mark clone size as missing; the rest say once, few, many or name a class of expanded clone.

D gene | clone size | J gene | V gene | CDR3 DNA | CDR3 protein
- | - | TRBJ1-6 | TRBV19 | TGTGCCAGTAGTAGTGGGACAAGTCGACGGAATTCACCCCTCCACTTT | CASSSGTSRRNSPLHF
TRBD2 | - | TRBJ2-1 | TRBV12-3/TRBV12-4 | TGTGCCAGCAGTTTCCAGATCCTAGCGGGGGGGTCCTACAATGAGCAGTTCTTC | CASSFQILAGGSYNEQFF
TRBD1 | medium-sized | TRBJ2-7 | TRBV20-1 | TGCAGTGCTAGACAAACAGGGGGCCCCTACGAGCAGTACTTC | CSARQTGGPYEQYF
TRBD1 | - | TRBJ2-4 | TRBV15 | TGTGCCACCGTAGGCAGGGGGAGTGGGGCCAAAAACATTCAGTACTTC | CATVGRGSGAKNIQYF
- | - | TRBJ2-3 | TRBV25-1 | TGTGCCAGTACCTCTTGGGCAGATACGCAGTATTTT | CASTSWADTQYF
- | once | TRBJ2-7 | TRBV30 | TGTGCCTGGAAGGAAGTAGTGCAGTACTTC | CAWKEVVQYF
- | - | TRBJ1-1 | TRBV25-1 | TGTGCCAGCAGTCCCCTCTCAGGGTTTGAAGCTTCCTTT | CASSPLSGFEASF
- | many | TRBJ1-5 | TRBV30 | TGTGCCTGGGCTTCGGACTTCGATCAGCCCCAGCATTTT | CAWASDFDQPQHF
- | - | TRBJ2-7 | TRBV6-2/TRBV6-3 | TGTGCCAGCAGTAACGGACACGAGCAGTACTTC | CASSNGHEQYF
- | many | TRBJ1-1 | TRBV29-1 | TGCAGCGTTGACCAGACAGTACTGAACACTGAAGCTTTCTTT | CSVDQTVLNTEAFF
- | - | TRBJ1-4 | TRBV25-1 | TGTGCCAGCAGTGCGCGGGGGGGAAACGAAAAACTGTTTTTT | CASSARGGNEKLFF
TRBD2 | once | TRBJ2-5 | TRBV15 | TGTGCCACCAGCAGAGAGGAGGGACTAGCGGGGGAAGAGACCCAGTACTTC | CATSREEGLAGEETQYF
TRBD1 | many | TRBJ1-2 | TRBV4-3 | TGCGCCAGCAGCCCTGGGACAGGGGAGTATGGCTACACCTTC | CASSPGTGEYGYTF
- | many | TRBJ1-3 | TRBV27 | TGTGCCAGCAGTTTAAGTTCGCGAGGAAACACCATATATTTT | CASSLSSRGNTIYF
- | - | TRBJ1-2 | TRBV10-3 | TGTGCCATCAGCATGACAGGAGCGGGGGATGGCTACACCTTC | CAISMTGAGDGYTF
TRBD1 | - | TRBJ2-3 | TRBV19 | TGTGCCAGCAGTGAAGCGACGGGACAGGCAGATACGCAGTATTTT | CASSEATGQADTQYF
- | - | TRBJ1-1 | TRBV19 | TGTGCCAGTACCCTCGGCACTGAAGCTTTCTTT | CASTLGTEAFF
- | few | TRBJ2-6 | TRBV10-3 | TGTGCCATCAGTGAGTCGACACGGGCCAACGTCCTGACTTTC | CAISESTRANVLTF
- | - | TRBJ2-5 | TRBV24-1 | TGTGCCACCAGTGATCCCACGGGTAGCGTGGAGACCCAGTACTTC | CATSDPTGSVETQYF
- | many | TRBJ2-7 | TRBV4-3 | TGCGCCAGCAGCCAAGAAGCTAGGGGGGACGTCTACGAGCAGTACTTC | CASSQEARGDVYEQYF
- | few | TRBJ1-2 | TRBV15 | TGTGCCACCAGCAGAGACAGGGTGGGTGATTATGGCTACACCTTC | CATSRDRVGDYGYTF
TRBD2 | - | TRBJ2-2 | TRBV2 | TGTGCCACCAGGACTAGCGTGAACACCGGGGAGCTGTTTTTT | CATRTSVNTGELFF
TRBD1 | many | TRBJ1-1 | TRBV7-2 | TGTGCCAGCAGCTTTTTGGGAGGGGGCGTCCAGGAAGCTTTCTTT | CASSFLGGGVQEAFF
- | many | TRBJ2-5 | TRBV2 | TGTGCCAGCAGTGACTCCCTCCTCCCTCACCAAGAGACCCAGTACTTC | CASSDSLLPHQETQYF
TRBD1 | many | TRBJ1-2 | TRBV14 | TGTGCCAGCAGCCCGAGAACAGGGAGGGGGCTAGGCTATGGCTACACCTTC | CASSPRTGRGLGYGYTF
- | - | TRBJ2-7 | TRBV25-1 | TGTGCCAGCAGTGCTGAGGACGGGTTTGGGTTCTACGAGCAGTACTTC | CASSAEDGFGFYEQYF
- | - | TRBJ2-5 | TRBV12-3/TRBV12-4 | TGTGCCAGCAGTTCCCAGCCCCAGACCCAGTACTTC | CASSSQPQTQYF
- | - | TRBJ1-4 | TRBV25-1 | TGTGCCAGCAGTGATCACGGGGAAGGGGGGAGCGAAAAACTGTTTTTT | CASSDHGEGGSEKLFF
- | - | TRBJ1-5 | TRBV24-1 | TGTGCCACCAGTGAGGGGGCAGGGGATCAGCCCCAGCATTTT | CATSEGAGDQPQHF
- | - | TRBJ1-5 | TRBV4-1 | TGCGCCAGCAGCCAAGAGTCGGGGGGCTCGGATCAGCCCCAGCATTTT | CASSQESGGSDQPQHF
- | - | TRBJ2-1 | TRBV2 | TGTGTCAGCAGTGAACCTGCGGGCCCTCGGGATGAGCAGTTCTTC | CVSSEPAGPRDEQFF
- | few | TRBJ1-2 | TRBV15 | TGTGCCACCAGCAGCAGACAGACTAACTATGGCTACACCTTC | CATSSRQTNYGYTF
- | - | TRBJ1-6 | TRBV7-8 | TGTGCCAGCAGCTTAGGGGCGGGTTCACCCCTCCACTTT | CASSLGAGSPLHF
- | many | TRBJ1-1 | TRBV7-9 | TGTGCCAGCAGCTTAGCTCTGGGGGCGGACACTGAAGCTTTCTTT | CASSLALGADTEAFF
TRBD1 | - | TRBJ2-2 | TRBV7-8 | TGTGCCAGCAGCCCCAATAGTGGGACAGGGAACACCGGGGAGCTGTTTTTT | CASSPNSGTGNTGELFF
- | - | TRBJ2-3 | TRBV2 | TGTGCCAGCAGGGGGACTGGCGCGGGAGATACGCAGTATTTT | CASRGTGAGDTQYF
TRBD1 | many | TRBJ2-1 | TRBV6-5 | TGTGCCAGCAGTTACTCGAACAGGGGCAATGAGCAGTTCTTC | CASSYSNRGNEQFF
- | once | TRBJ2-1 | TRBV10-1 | TGCGCCAGCAGTGCCCAGGGGACCTTCCATGAGCAGTTCTTC | CASSAQGTFHEQFF
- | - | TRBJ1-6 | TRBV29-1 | TGCAGCGTTGATTGGATTACAGGCTACCATTCACCCCTCCACTTT | CSVDWITGYHSPLHF
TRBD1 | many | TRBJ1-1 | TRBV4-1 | TGCGCCAGCAGCCAGGAAACCGACAGGGACCTTGAAGCTTTCTTT | CASSQETDRDLEAFF
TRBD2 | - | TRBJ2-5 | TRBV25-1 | TGTGCCAGCAGTGAGTTTAGCGGGGGACAAGAGACCCAGTACTTC | CASSEFSGGQETQYF
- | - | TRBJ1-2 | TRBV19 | TGTGCCAGTAGTATGGGACGCTATGGCTACGTCTTC | CASSMGRYGYVF
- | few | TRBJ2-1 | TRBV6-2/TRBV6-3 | TGTGCCAGCAGTTACTCTATGGGCCAGAAATACAATGAGCAGTTCTTC | CASSYSMGQKYNEQFF
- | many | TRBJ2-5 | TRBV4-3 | TGCGCCAGCAGCCAAGGGGGTGGGGCTGGGGAGACCCAGTACTTC | CASSQGGGAGETQYF
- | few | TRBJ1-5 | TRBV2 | TGTGCCAGCAGTGCAACAGGGAGCAGCAATCAGCCCCAGCATTTT | CASSATGSSNQPQHF